This T cell receptor (beta chain) appears in the sequencing data of a study of regulatory T cells in long-lasting Graves disease. This clonotype was observed many times. Time point specified: newly diagnosed GD, antithyroid drugs for less than 3 months. RNA extracted from PBMCs served as the sequencing template. Construction of the TCR beta libraries employed iRepertoire HTBI primers in conjunction with Arm-PCR of CDR3 regions. TCRdb ran MiXCR on the multiplex PCR reads and lists one entry per CDR3 protein. Of some 320,000 distinct CDR3 sequences detected, 15% to 20% appear once; the ten largest clones hold about two fifths. The V end lost 9 bases, the J end lost 0 bases, and 6 bases lay between the germline ends. Germline lookup yields CDR1 LNHNV and CDR2 YYDKDF (reference sequence). The CDR3 is 12 residues long.

The sequences come from peripheral blood mononuclear cells (PBMCs), collected at new diagnosis, from a patient treated with antithyroid drugs. This sequence was found in a female donor with Graves disease. The V call is TRBV15, the J call TRBJ1-3, with D unclear. The CDR3, as DNA: TGTGCCACTCCTCTCTCTGGAAACACCATATATTTT. Translating gives CATPLSGNTIYF.